Presented here are 7 T cell receptor beta chains from one specimen sequenced in a study of CD8+CD57+ T cells in acquired aplastic anemia. Patients chosen for sequencing had CD8+CD57+ cells that had expanded, as shown by flow cytometry. Genomic DNA served as template for TCR beta VDJ and CDR3 profiling. In TCRdb, the reads were re-called with MiXCR into one record per CDR3 protein. The sample holds over 150,000 distinct CDR3 sequences, 60% to 80% seen once. Sequenced material: sorted CD4+, CD8+, or CD8+CD57+ T cells (not recorded which) from PBMCs. The receptors stem from a human donor with aplastic anemia.

With respect to this clonotype: A read error may explain this, as a much larger clone is one base away. V gene TRBV10-3 combines with J gene TRBJ1-2; 8 nucleotides align to TRBD1. The germline V gene has CDR1 ENHRY and CDR2 SYGVKD. The CDR3 sequence is 14 residues long. Trimming cost V 5 bases and J 7 bases; bases outside gene matches: 9. DNA for the CDR3: TGTGCCATCAGTTACACCAGGGGGCTGACTGGCTACACCTTC. This translates into CAISYTRGLTGYTF.

This clonotype was counted a single time. V is TRBV20-1 and J is TRBJ1-1; TRBD1 matches at 7 bases. Germline V gene sequence: CDR1 DFQATT, CDR2 SNEGSKA (reference sequence). The CDR3 is 12 amino acids. V was pared by 2 bases and J by 9 bases, with 6 bases of the junction left unmatched. Here the CDR3 reads CSARRQGVQAFF. In DNA form, the CDR3 reads TGCAGTGCTAGACGACAGGGTGTTCAAGCTTTCTTT.

This rearrangement joins TRBV12-3 or TRBV12-4 to TRBJ2-5; D tentatively reads TRBD1 or TRBD2 (6 bases each). V dropped 5 bases and J dropped 2 bases, with 15 bases sitting between them. The CDR3 runs 15 residues. DNA for the CDR3: TGTGCCAGCAGTCCGGGGGCCCAGGTACAAGAGACCCAGTACTTC. Its protein product is CASSPGAQVQETQYF.

Regarding this clonotype: One junction end does not reproduce the germline sequence, and a read error may be involved. The chain combines TRBV7-7 with TRBJ1-3; the D is unclear. Germline lookup yields CDR1 SSHAT and CDR2 FNYEAQ (reference sequence). The CDR3 runs to 16 residues. The CDR3 nucleotides are TGTGCTAGCAGCCCTGGGAGGCTGTGCTCTGGAAACACCATATATTTT. Translation: CASSPGRLCSGNTIYF.

V and J are TRBV7-8 and TRBJ1-6; 7 nucleotides match TRBD1. The V gene end was trimmed by 5 bases and the J gene end by 12 bases; junction bases not matched to a gene: 7. Germline CDR1 reads SGHVS; CDR2 reads FQNEAQ. The CDR3 is made up of 13 amino acids. The DNA for the CDR3 is TGTGCCAGCAGCGCGGGACAGATATTACCCCTCCACTTT. Translated: CASSAGQILPLHF.

V gene TRBV15 combines with J gene TRBJ1-1, with D maybe TRBD1 (5 bases). Germline V gene sequence: CDR1 LNHNV, CDR2 YYDKDF (reference sequence). Trimming cost V 0 bases and J 5 bases, with 13 bases left between them. The CDR3 spans 15 residues. This CDR3 is CATSRDWGGGTEAFF. CDR3 in DNA: TGTGCCACCAGCAGAGATTGGGGGGGTGGTACTGAAGCTTTCTTT. Supplemented by reference TRBV15 and TRBJ1-1, the full variable domain reads DAMVIQNPRYQVTQFGKPVTLSCSQTLNHNVMYWYQQKSSQAPKLLFHYYDKDFNNEADTPDNFQSRRPNTSFCFLDIRSPGLGDTAMYLCATSRDWGGGTEAFFGQGTRLTVV.

This clonotype turned up a few times. The rearrangement links TRBV9 to TRBJ2-7, with TRBD1 as a possible D gene (6 bases). Germline CDR1 is SGDLS and CDR2 is YYNGEE. Trimming pared 3 bases from V and 3 bases from J, leaving 13 bases between. CDR3 length: 14 residues. CDR3 loop: CASSGAGEVYEQYF. The CDR3 DNA reads as TGTGCCAGCAGCGGGGCAGGGGAAGTCTACGAGCAGTACTTC.